This T cell receptor (beta chain) stems from a study of neoadjuvant anti-PD-1 for oral cavity cancer. Germline assignment: CDR1 SNHLY and CDR2 FYNNEI. J was trimmed by 8 bases and V by 5 bases; bases with no gene match: 6. The CDR3 has 14 amino acids. As regards this clone: What it binds is unknown.

Study-wide findings and caveats: Higher pretreatment blood Treg/Th17 ratios correlated with higher pretreatment blood and lower post-treatment tumor TCRbeta clonality.

The data were produced by immunoSEQ multiplex PCR, yet TCRdb's version contains in-frame clones alone and is incomplete. The data hold around 15,000 clones, with less than 80% observed a single time. This sequence joins TRBV2 and TRBJ2-1; 10 nucleotides agree with TRBD2. This receptor was identified in a person aged 35-79 years with oral cavity squamous cell carcinoma. The sample was PBMCs, taken before nivolumab (anti-PD-1) treatment. The CDR3 DNA reads TGTGCCAGCAGTCCGAGGACTAGCGGCCATGAGCAGTTCTTC. Translating gives CASSPRTSGHEQFF.